Listed below are T cell receptor beta chains from one sample, sequenced in a study of blood T cell repertoires in COVID-19. TCRdb keeps only in-frame clones here, not all; method: immunoSEQ multiplex PCR. The repertoire holds around 260,000 clones, with around 82% as singletons. Specimen: peripheral blood. The receptors were sampled from a person aged 70 to 85 with COVID-19, enrolled during active disease. CDR3s include the opening cysteine and the closing phenylalanine or tryptophan. Each record gives: clone size, D gene, J gene, V gene, CDR3 protein, CDR3 DNA. D genes are given only for firm matches. Size is omitted from some rows. Given values are once, few, many or a class for expanded clones.

NA NA TRBJ1-5 TRBV6-6 CASSYGTRGNQPQHF TGTGCCAGCAGTTACGGGACAAGGGGGAATCAGCCCCAGCATTTT
NA NA TRBJ2-5 TRBV25-1 CASSESGRGLQETQYF TGTGCCAGCAGTGAATCGGGCAGGGGTCTACAAGAGACCCAGTACTTC
NA NA TRBJ1-3 TRBV5-5 CASSRNWGSGGNTIYF TGTGCCAGCAGCCGAAACTGGGGGAGCGGGGGAAACACCATATATTTT
NA TRBD1 TRBJ1-2 TRBV7-9 CASSPGTASYGYTF TGTGCCAGCAGCCCCGGGACAGCCTCCTATGGCTACACCTTC
NA TRBD2 TRBJ2-5 TRBV4-1 CASSQDLYPGLPSQETQYF TGCGCCAGCAGCCAAGACCTGTACCCGGGACTACCTAGCCAAGAGACCCAGTACTTC
NA TRBD1 TRBJ2-1 TRBV28 CASKGTGAYEQFF TGTGCCAGCAAAGGGACAGGGGCTTATGAGCAGTTCTTC
NA TRBD1 TRBJ1-2 TRBV4-1 CASSQSTGTEGYTF TGCGCCAGCAGCCAGTCGACAGGGACGGAGGGCTACACCTTC
few TRBD2 TRBJ2-1 TRBV7-2 CASSEYTGTTRGQFF TGTGCCAGCAGCGAATACACCGGGACTACCCGAGGGCAGTTCTTC
NA NA TRBJ1-6 TRBV11-1 CASSTNPRDSPLHF TGTGCCAGCAGCACGAACCCGAGGGATTCACCCCTCCACTTT
once NA TRBJ1-1 TRBV7-3 CASSSYRDTEAFF TGTGCCAGCAGCTCCTACAGAGACACTGAAGCTTTCTTT
NA NA TRBJ1-5 TRBV5-5 CASSLEGRENQPQHF TGTGCCAGCAGCTTGGAGGGGCGGGAAAATCAGCCCCAGCATTTT
NA TRBD1 TRBJ1-1 TRBV18 CASTGGINTEAFF TGTGCCAGTACAGGGGGCATAAACACTGAAGCTTTCTTT
NA NA TRBJ2-1 TRBV27 CASSPLEGLKLGFHNEQFF TGTGCCAGCAGTCCCCTGGAGGGCCTAAAACTAGGTTTTCACAATGAGCAGTTCTTC
NA NA TRBJ1-1 TRBV4-3 CASSHFQGGNTEAFF TGCGCCAGCAGCCATTTTCAAGGGGGGAACACTGAAGCTTTCTTT
few TRBD1 TRBJ1-1 TRBV7-2 CASSLGGQGTEAFF TGTGCCAGCAGCTTAGGGGGACAGGGCACTGAAGCTTTCTTT